The rows below give T cell receptor beta chains drawn from one sample of a study of blood T cell repertoires in COVID-19. TCRdb's table, derived via immunoSEQ multiplex PCR, lists solely in-frame clones and lacks some. Among more than 60,000 clones listed, around nine tenths were seen once. The specimen sequenced was peripheral blood. The source is a woman aged 50 to 60 with active or convalescent COVID-19. CDR3s include the opening cysteine and the closing phenylalanine or tryptophan. D genes are given only for firm matches. Size is stated for part of the rows, as once, few or many counts, or as a class when the clone is expanded.

d_call,j_call,v_call,clone_size,cdr3_nt,cdr3_aa
TRBD2,TRBJ2-4,TRBV19,.,TGTGCCAGTAGTACACGACCCGTTAGTAGCGGGAGGGCCGTACCGTACTTC,CASSTRPVSSGRAVPYF
.,TRBJ1-4,TRBV18,.,TGTGCCAGCTCACCGGACAGAGAAAAACTGTTTTTT,CASSPDREKLFF
.,TRBJ1-1,TRBV25-1,.,TGTGCCAGCAGTGAGGGGGGAACTGAAGCTTTCTTT,CASSEGGTEAFF
.,TRBJ1-2,TRBV30,once,TGTGCCTGGAGTGTAACTGGTGGCTATGGCTACACCTTC,CAWSVTGGYGYTF
TRBD1,TRBJ1-5,TRBV4-1,.,TGCGCCAGCAGCCGCGGGACAGGGGGCGACCATAGCAATCAGCCCCAGCATTTT,CASSRGTGGDHSNQPQHF
TRBD2,TRBJ2-7,TRBV5-1,.,TGCGCCAGCAGCTTGACTAGCGGGAGAGGGGTATACGAGCAGTACTTC,CASSLTSGRGVYEQYF
.,TRBJ2-7,TRBV12-3/TRBV12-4,.,TGTGCCAGCAGTTTTATGCGCGAGCAGTACTTC,CASSFMREQYF
.,TRBJ2-3,TRBV29-1,.,TGCAGCGTTGAAGATAGGGACACGGCCACAGATACGCAGTATTTT,CSVEDRDTATDTQYF
TRBD2,TRBJ2-1,TRBV7-7,once,TGTGCTAGCAGCCAGATACTAGCGGACGAGCAGTTCTTC,CASSQILADEQFF
.,TRBJ2-3,TRBV5-6,once,TGTGCCAGCAGCTTGGCGGGGAGCACAGATACGCAGTATTTT,CASSLAGSTDTQYF
TRBD1,TRBJ1-5,TRBV30,.,TGTGCCGGCGGGACAGGGGATCAGCCCCAGCATTTT,CAGGTGDQPQHF
TRBD1,TRBJ2-6,TRBV5-4,.,TGTGCCAGCAGCAAAAGGGGGCTAGGGGCCAACGTCCTGACTTTC,CASSKRGLGANVLTF
.,TRBJ1-1,TRBV11-2,.,TGTGCCAGCAGCTTAACCCCGGGAGGGAACACTGAAGCTTTCTTT,CASSLTPGGNTEAFF
.,TRBJ2-5,TRBV11-3,.,TGTGCCAGCAGCCCGGGCGGGTGGGAGGACCAAGAGACCCAGTACTTC,CASSPGGWEDQETQYF
.,TRBJ1-1,TRBV11-2,.,TGTGCCAGCAGCTTAGTGGACTTCGGTGGCGGGGTTATGAACACTGAAGCTTTCTTT,CASSLVDFGGGVMNTEAFF